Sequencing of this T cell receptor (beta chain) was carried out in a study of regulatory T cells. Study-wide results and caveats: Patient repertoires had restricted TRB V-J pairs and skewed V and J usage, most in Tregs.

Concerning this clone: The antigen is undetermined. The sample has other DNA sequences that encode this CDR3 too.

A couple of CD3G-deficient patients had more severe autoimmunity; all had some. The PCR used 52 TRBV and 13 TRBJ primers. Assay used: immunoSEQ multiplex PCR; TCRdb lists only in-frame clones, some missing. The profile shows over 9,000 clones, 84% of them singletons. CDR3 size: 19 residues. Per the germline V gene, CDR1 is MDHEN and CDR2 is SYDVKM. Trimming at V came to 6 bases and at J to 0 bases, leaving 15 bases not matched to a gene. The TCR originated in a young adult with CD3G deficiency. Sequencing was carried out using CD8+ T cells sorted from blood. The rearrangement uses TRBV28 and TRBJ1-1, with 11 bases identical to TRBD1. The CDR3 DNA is TGTGCCAGCAGCTTTCTTTCCGGGACAGGGGGTCCCCTGAACACTGAAGCTTTCTTT. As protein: CASSFLSGTGGPLNTEAFF.